The next 2 T cell receptor beta chains were all read from a single sample in a study of long-term antiretroviral therapy in people with HIV. Survey-level immunoSEQ v3.0 assays were run. Repertoires were generated with immunoSEQ multiplex PCR, while TCRdb's copy carries only in-frame clones and drops some. The profile shows some 28,000 clones, about 95% of them singletons. This sample comprised unsorted PBMCs, obtained roughly 6 years after starting antiretroviral therapy. These receptor sequences come from a man aged 25-40 years with HIV.

CDR3 DNA: TGCGCCAGCAGCTTGGGTGGCAGGGAATACGAGCAGTACTTC. As protein: CASSLGGREYEQYF. The chain links TRBV5-1 to TRBJ2-7; a possible D gene is TRBD1 (5 bases). CDR3 length equals 14 residues. Germline lookup yields CDR1 SGHRS and CDR2 YFSETQ. Deletions cut 0 bases from V and 4 bases from J, with 11 bases between.

The V call is TRBV5-1, the J call TRBJ1-6, with TRBD1 as a possible D gene (5 bases). V dropped 3 bases and J dropped 0 bases, with 34 bases sitting between them. The CDR3 spans 24 residues. Looked up from germline, CDR1 is SGHRS and CDR2 is YFSETQ. CDR3 loop: CASSWKPGPVNLKLSSSYNSPLHF. In DNA form, the CDR3 reads TGCGCCAGCAGCTGGAAACCGGGACCGGTCAATCTAAAGCTTTCCAGCTCCTATAATTCACCCCTCCACTTT.